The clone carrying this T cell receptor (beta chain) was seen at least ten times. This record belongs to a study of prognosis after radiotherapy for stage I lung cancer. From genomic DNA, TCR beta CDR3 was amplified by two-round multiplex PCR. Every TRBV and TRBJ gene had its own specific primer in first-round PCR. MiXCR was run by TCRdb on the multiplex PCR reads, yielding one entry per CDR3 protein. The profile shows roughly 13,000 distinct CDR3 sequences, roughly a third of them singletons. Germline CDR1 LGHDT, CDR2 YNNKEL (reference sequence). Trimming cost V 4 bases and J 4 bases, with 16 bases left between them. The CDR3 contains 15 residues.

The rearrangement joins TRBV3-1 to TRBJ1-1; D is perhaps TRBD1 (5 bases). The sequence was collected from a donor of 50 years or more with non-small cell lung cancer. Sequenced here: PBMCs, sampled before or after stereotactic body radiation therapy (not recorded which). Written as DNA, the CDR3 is TGTGCCAGCAGCCCCGGGACGGGGGGGAGCACTGAAGCTTTCTTT. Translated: CASSPGTGGSTEAFF. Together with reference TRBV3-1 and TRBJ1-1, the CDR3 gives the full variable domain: DTAVSQTPKYLVTQMGNDKSIKCEQNLGHDTMYWYKQDSKKFLKIMFSYNNKELIINETVPNRFSPKSPDKAHLNLHINSLELGDSAVYFCASSPGTGGSTEAFFGQGTRLTVV.